This T cell receptor beta chain was documented in a study of blood T cell repertoires in COVID-19 (dated by TCRdb to the early 2020s). Looking at the study overall: Collaborator samples came from the United States, Italy and Spain and covered acute and convalescent phases of COVID-19. The prospective study material was composed of cDNA or gDNA derived from T cells, B-cell-depleted T cells, or PBMCs. Subjects who had been exposed to COVID-19, were actively infected with it, or had recovered from it provided the deeply sampled blood TCRbeta repertoires that made up the dataset. The repertoires were released in a freely available public database intended as a resource for research on the immune response to SARS-CoV-2. Samples came from the ongoing ImmuneRACE study (first 160 participants) plus 1,254 subjects from 6 global collaborators. The sample metadata nearly always contained a de-identified subject ID, COVID-19 status, age in years and sex. Where available, HLA class I and class II types were taken from metadata supplied by the sample provider and were not determined by assay-based typing.

Summary of the overall study and its limitations: How much clinical and demographic metadata was included differed by source and by participant, and the metadata was provided uncurated.

With respect to this clone: Its target antigen remains unknown. One base away there is no much larger clone; base qualities are not given.

TCRbeta CDR3 regions were amplified from genomic DNA by means of the immunoSEQ Assay, a bias-controlled multiplex PCR. Regarding the original processing steps: Nucleated cell counts per sample were estimated from amplification of reference gene primers within the assay. To quantify the absolute abundance of each unique TCRbeta CDR3 rearrangement, sequence reads were collapsed and filtered. Productive Simpson clonality was computed per sample as the square root of Simpson's diversity index over productive rearrangements. This is the immuneACCESS table as TCRdb keeps it, with only in-frame sequences that have V and J called. A part of the clones is gone; compared with another copy, unresolved V genes explain less than half, and the rest is unexplained. That table furnishes V, J and clone size, whereas the DNA furnished D and trimming. This sample holds some 100,000 clones; roughly nine tenths were observed only once. The top ten hold roughly 0.97% of the sample.

Whole blood was collected in K2EDTA tubes by collaborating institutions according to the institutions' own protocols. Collaborator samples were shipped for TCRbeta analysis as frozen whole blood, isolated PBMCs, or DNA extracted from either sample type. A distance of 8 bases separates the germline ends of V and J, which lose 3 bases and 0 bases respectively. The CDR3, cysteine through phenylalanine, is 13 amino acids long. Solely the CDR3 DNA is kept, with 39 bases framed from the first base. CDR1 and CDR2, per the germline V gene, are SQVTM and ANQGSEA. The sequencing sample was made of peripheral blood. The rearranged chain carries TRBV29-1 and TRBJ1-2, with the D gene call left open. The TCR was taken from a man aged 55 to 70 with acute or convalescent COVID-19. The CDR3 in this case is CSVDEGTNYGYTF. The base sequence is TGCAGCGTTGATGAGGGAACTAACTATGGCTACACCTTC. Outside the CDR3, residues come from the reference TRBV29-1 and TRBJ1-2 proteins, so the full variable domain is: SAVISQKPSRDICQRGTSLTIQCQVDSQVTMMFWYRQQPGQSLTLIATANQGSEATYESGFVIDKFPISRPNLTFSTLTVSNMSPEDSSIYLCSVDEGTNYGYTFGSGTRLTVV.